A selection of T cell receptor beta chains follows, all from one sample in a study of blood T cell repertoires in COVID-19. TCRdb's copy holds only in-frame clones and misses some; the assay was immunoSEQ multiplex PCR. Of about 210,000 clones in the sample, 80% are singletons; the top ten hold approximately 6.9%. Sequencing input: peripheral blood. These receptors were obtained from a man aged 60 to 75 with acute or convalescent COVID-19. Both conserved end residues are part of each CDR3. D genes are given only for firm matches. The listing skips clone size in some rows; elsewhere it reads once, few, many or a size class.

J gene: TRBJ1-1
clone size: .
V gene: TRBV6-5
D gene: .
CDR3 protein: CASSYWNSGTEAFF
CDR3 DNA: TGTGCCAGCAGTTATTGGAACAGCGGCACTGAAGCTTTCTTT

J gene: TRBJ2-1
clone size: .
V gene: TRBV6-6
D gene: TRBD2
CDR3 protein: CASSFGLAGGQNEQFF
CDR3 DNA: TGTGCCAGCAGTTTCGGGCTAGCGGGAGGCCAAAATGAGCAGTTCTTC

J gene: TRBJ2-7
clone size: .
V gene: TRBV18
D gene: TRBD1
CDR3 protein: CASSPRQGPYEQYF
CDR3 DNA: TGTGCCAGCTCACCACGACAGGGCCCCTACGAGCAGTACTTC

J gene: TRBJ1-5
clone size: .
V gene: TRBV2
D gene: TRBD1
CDR3 protein: CASSEPPGQGPQHF
CDR3 DNA: TGTGCCAGCAGTGAACCCCCGGGACAGGGCCCCCAGCATTTT

J gene: TRBJ2-2
clone size: .
V gene: TRBV14
D gene: .
CDR3 protein: CASSQLQGWNTGELFF
CDR3 DNA: TGTGCCAGCAGCCAACTACAGGGATGGAACACCGGGGAGCTGTTTTTT

J gene: TRBJ2-7
clone size: .
V gene: TRBV7-2
D gene: TRBD1
CDR3 protein: CASSLAAGGLNEQYF
CDR3 DNA: TGTGCCAGCAGCTTAGCGGCAGGGGGTTTGAACGAGCAGTACTTC

J gene: TRBJ2-2
clone size: .
V gene: TRBV27
D gene: TRBD2
CDR3 protein: CASSLGRLAGYTGELFF
CDR3 DNA: TGTGCCAGCAGTTTGGGGAGACTAGCGGGATACACCGGGGAGCTGTTTTTT

J gene: TRBJ2-1
clone size: once
V gene: TRBV18
D gene: TRBD2
CDR3 protein: CASSPYQRGPAGEQFF
CDR3 DNA: TGTGCCAGCTCACCCTACCAGCGGGGGCCCGCAGGGGAGCAGTTCTTC

J gene: TRBJ2-1
clone size: once
V gene: TRBV4-2
D gene: TRBD2
CDR3 protein: CASSGLAGGYNEQFF
CDR3 DNA: TGTGCCAGCAGCGGACTAGCGGGGGGCTACAATGAGCAGTTCTTC

J gene: TRBJ1-6
clone size: .
V gene: TRBV19
D gene: .
CDR3 protein: CASSDRIYNSPLHF
CDR3 DNA: TGTGCCAGTTCTGACAGGATCTATAATTCACCCCTCCACTTT

J gene: TRBJ2-3
clone size: .
V gene: TRBV11-2
D gene: .
CDR3 protein: CASSPRGPTDTQYF
CDR3 DNA: TGTGCCAGCAGCCCCCGAGGTCCCACAGATACGCAGTATTTT

J gene: TRBJ2-2
clone size: .
V gene: TRBV30
D gene: TRBD2
CDR3 protein: CAWRPSGSTGELFF
CDR3 DNA: TGTGCCTGGAGGCCTAGCGGAAGCACCGGGGAGCTGTTTTTT

J gene: TRBJ2-2
clone size: .
V gene: TRBV7-2
D gene: TRBD2
CDR3 protein: CASSPLAGGELFF
CDR3 DNA: TGTGCCAGCAGTCCCTTAGCGGGCGGGGAGCTGTTTTTT

J gene: TRBJ2-1
clone size: few
V gene: TRBV4-2
D gene: TRBD2
CDR3 protein: CASSQILAANSYNEQFF
CDR3 DNA: TGTGCCAGCAGCCAAATACTAGCGGCCAACTCTTACAATGAGCAGTTCTTC

J gene: TRBJ2-5
clone size: .
V gene: TRBV9
D gene: TRBD1
CDR3 protein: CASSTGQGATETQYF
CDR3 DNA: TGTGCCAGCAGCACGGGACAGGGGGCCACGGAGACCCAGTACTTC

J gene: TRBJ2-1
clone size: .
V gene: TRBV27
D gene: .
CDR3 protein: CASSRSAEGNEQFF
CDR3 DNA: TGTGCCAGCAGTCGTAGCGCGGAAGGTAATGAGCAGTTCTTC

J gene: TRBJ1-1
clone size: .
V gene: TRBV9
D gene: .
CDR3 protein: CASSVDPGDTEAFF
CDR3 DNA: TGTGCCAGCAGCGTTGATCCAGGGGACACTGAAGCTTTCTTT

J gene: TRBJ1-5
clone size: once
V gene: TRBV6-5
D gene: TRBD1
CDR3 protein: CASSYSGTGHQPQHF
CDR3 DNA: TGTGCCAGCAGTTACTCCGGGACAGGGCATCAGCCCCAGCATTTT

J gene: TRBJ2-1
clone size: .
V gene: TRBV28
D gene: TRBD2
CDR3 protein: CASSLYSGTLNEQFF
CDR3 DNA: TGTGCCAGCAGTTTATATAGCGGGACACTCAATGAGCAGTTCTTC

J gene: TRBJ1-1
clone size: .
V gene: TRBV5-4
D gene: TRBD1
CDR3 protein: CASTPGGQGTGEAFF
CDR3 DNA: TGTGCCAGCACCCCAGGGGGACAGGGTACGGGGGAAGCTTTCTTT

J gene: TRBJ2-3
clone size: .
V gene: TRBV3-1/TRBV3-2
D gene: TRBD1
CDR3 protein: CASGDRAKDAQYF
CDR3 DNA: TGTGCCAGCGGGGACAGGGCAAAAGATGCGCAGTATTTT

J gene: TRBJ1-4
clone size: .
V gene: TRBV24-1
D gene: TRBD1
CDR3 protein: CATSVLTGENEKLFF
CDR3 DNA: TGTGCCACCAGTGTCCTGACAGGGGAAAATGAAAAACTGTTTTTT

J gene: TRBJ1-3
clone size: .
V gene: TRBV10-3
D gene: TRBD1
CDR3 protein: CAISESRQGSGNTIYF
CDR3 DNA: TGTGCCATCAGTGAGTCGAGACAGGGGTCCGGAAACACCATATATTTT

J gene: TRBJ2-2
clone size: .
V gene: TRBV7-2
D gene: TRBD1
CDR3 protein: CASSYRTGTGELFF
CDR3 DNA: TGTGCCAGCAGCTATCGGACAGGGACCGGGGAGCTGTTTTTT

J gene: TRBJ1-1
clone size: .
V gene: TRBV3-1/TRBV3-2
D gene: TRBD1
CDR3 protein: CASSQDSPRDRNGMNTEAFF
CDR3 DNA: TGTGCCAGCAGCCAAGATAGTCCAAGGGACAGGAACGGCATGAACACTGAAGCTTTCTTT

J gene: TRBJ1-5
clone size: once
V gene: TRBV19
D gene: .
CDR3 protein: CASTGDNSNQPQHF
CDR3 DNA: TGTGCCAGTACAGGGGACAATAGCAATCAGCCCCAGCATTTT

J gene: TRBJ2-1
clone size: .
V gene: TRBV7-9
D gene: .
CDR3 protein: CASSYESYNEQFF
CDR3 DNA: TGTGCCAGCAGCTATGAGTCCTACAATGAGCAGTTCTTC

J gene: TRBJ1-6
clone size: once
V gene: TRBV30
D gene: .
CDR3 protein: CAWSVQGTAPLHF
CDR3 DNA: TGTGCCTGGAGTGTTCAGGGGACGGCACCCCTCCACTTT

J gene: TRBJ1-1
clone size: .
V gene: TRBV27
D gene: .
CDR3 protein: CASSTQTENTEAFF
CDR3 DNA: TGTGCCAGCAGTACACAGACAGAGAACACTGAAGCTTTCTTT

J gene: TRBJ2-1
clone size: .
V gene: TRBV28
D gene: .
CDR3 protein: CASSTGTSSYNEQFF
CDR3 DNA: TGTGCCAGCAGTACAGGGACGAGCTCCTACAATGAGCAGTTCTTC

J gene: TRBJ2-1
clone size: .
V gene: TRBV7-2
D gene: .
CDR3 protein: CASSFRGNNEQFF
CDR3 DNA: TGTGCCAGCAGCTTCCGCGGCAACAATGAGCAGTTCTTC

J gene: TRBJ1-1
clone size: .
V gene: TRBV7-6
D gene: .
CDR3 protein: CASSRQQGPNTEAFF
CDR3 DNA: TGTGCCAGCAGCCGCCAACAGGGCCCGAACACTGAAGCTTTCTTT

J gene: TRBJ1-1
clone size: .
V gene: TRBV7-2
D gene: TRBD1
CDR3 protein: CASSFDRVSEAFF
CDR3 DNA: TGTGCCAGCAGCTTTGACAGGGTTTCGGAGGCTTTCTTT

J gene: TRBJ2-5
clone size: once
V gene: TRBV7-3
D gene: .
CDR3 protein: CASSPSGSGAQYF
CDR3 DNA: TGTGCCAGCAGCCCATCAGGGTCTGGGGCCCAGTACTTC

J gene: TRBJ1-1
clone size: few
V gene: TRBV4-1
D gene: .
CDR3 protein: CASTQGGKLNTEAFF
CDR3 DNA: TGCGCCAGCACTCAGGGAGGGAAGCTGAACACTGAAGCTTTCTTT

J gene: TRBJ2-2
clone size: .
V gene: TRBV3-1/TRBV3-2
D gene: TRBD1
CDR3 protein: CASSQAGQGNTGELFF
CDR3 DNA: TGTGCCAGCAGCCAAGCCGGACAGGGGAACACCGGGGAGCTGTTTTTT

J gene: TRBJ1-5
clone size: few
V gene: TRBV2
D gene: .
CDR3 protein: CASRRTGNQPQHF
CDR3 DNA: TGTGCCAGCAGAAGGACAGGCAATCAGCCCCAGCATTTT

J gene: TRBJ1-2
clone size: .
V gene: TRBV2
D gene: TRBD1
CDR3 protein: CASSETGDYGYTF
CDR3 DNA: TGTGCCAGCAGTGAGACAGGGGACTATGGCTACACCTTC

J gene: TRBJ1-6
clone size: .
V gene: TRBV19
D gene: .
CDR3 protein: CASSPPGTYNSPLHF
CDR3 DNA: TGTGCCAGTAGTCCTCCGGGAACCTATAATTCACCCCTCCACTTT

J gene: TRBJ2-3
clone size: .
V gene: TRBV7-9
D gene: .
CDR3 protein: CASSRGRDTQYF
CDR3 DNA: TGTGCCAGCAGCCGCGGTAGGGATACGCAGTATTTT

J gene: TRBJ2-4
clone size: .
V gene: TRBV29-1
D gene: .
CDR3 protein: CSVSGVDGNIQYF
CDR3 DNA: TGCAGCGTTTCAGGGGTTGATGGAAACATTCAGTACTTC

J gene: TRBJ1-1
clone size: .
V gene: TRBV9
D gene: .
CDR3 protein: CASSVRGLNTEAFF
CDR3 DNA: TGTGCCAGCAGCGTCCGCGGATTGAACACTGAAGCTTTCTTT

J gene: TRBJ2-1
clone size: .
V gene: TRBV7-8
D gene: TRBD2
CDR3 protein: CASVLSRWASGYNEQFF
CDR3 DNA: TGTGCCAGCGTCCTCTCGAGATGGGCTAGCGGATACAATGAGCAGTTCTTC

J gene: TRBJ1-5
clone size: .
V gene: TRBV7-9
D gene: .
CDR3 protein: CASSIQGLNQPQHF
CDR3 DNA: TGTGCCAGCAGCATCCAGGGGTTGAATCAGCCCCAGCATTTT

J gene: TRBJ1-1
clone size: .
V gene: TRBV4-2
D gene: .
CDR3 protein: CASSQGTSNQGTEAFF
CDR3 DNA: TGTGCCAGCAGCCAAGGGACATCCAACCAGGGCACTGAAGCTTTCTTT

J gene: TRBJ2-1
clone size: .
V gene: TRBV5-1
D gene: TRBD1
CDR3 protein: CASSLVGTAGGEQFF
CDR3 DNA: TGCGCCAGCAGCTTGGTTGGGACCGCAGGGGGTGAGCAGTTCTTC

J gene: TRBJ2-1
clone size: .
V gene: TRBV21-1
D gene: .
CDR3 protein: CASSKEGLADPGYNEQFF
CDR3 DNA: TGTGCCAGCAGCAAAGAGGGGCTAGCGGACCCGGGATACAATGAGCAGTTCTTC